This T cell receptor beta chain appears in the sequencing data of a study of T cell responses to AZD1222 COVID-19 vaccine. Study-wide points: The study found vaccine-associated CD4 TCRs spanning spike, dominant at 160-218 and 743-854. At baseline, seropositivity was found in only five or six AZD1222 recipients. The donors showed a predominance of white British ancestry and of females, with possible underestimation of clonal diversity. An increase in Spike-specific TCR breadth and depth was observed after two AZD1222 doses.

CDR3 length equals 13 residues. With 6 bases clipped from V and 4 bases from J, the junction kept 5 bases outside the gene matches. Assay: immunoSEQ multiplex PCR; the TCRdb copy retains only in-frame clones and omits some. Of 110,000 or so clones listed, roughly nine tenths are singletons. About this clone itself: What it binds is unknown.

The rearrangement links TRBV12-3 or TRBV12-4 to TRBJ1-2; 7 bases align to TRBD1. The sequence was obtained from an adult in good health. Source: peripheral blood, taken on day 0 of AZD1222 vaccination. The CDR3 here is CASSTGQSYGYTF. The DNA of the CDR3 is TGTGCCAGCAGCACGGGACAGAGCTATGGCTACACCTTC.